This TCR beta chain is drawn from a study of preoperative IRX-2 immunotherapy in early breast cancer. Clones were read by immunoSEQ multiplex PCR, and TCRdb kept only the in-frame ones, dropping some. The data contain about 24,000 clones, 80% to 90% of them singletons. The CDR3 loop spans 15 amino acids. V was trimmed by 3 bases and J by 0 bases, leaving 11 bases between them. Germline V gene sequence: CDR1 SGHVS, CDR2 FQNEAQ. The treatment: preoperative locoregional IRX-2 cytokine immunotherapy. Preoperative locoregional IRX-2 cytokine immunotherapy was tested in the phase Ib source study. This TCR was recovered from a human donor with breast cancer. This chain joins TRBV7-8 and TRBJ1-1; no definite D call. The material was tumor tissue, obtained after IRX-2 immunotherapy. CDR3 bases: TGTGCCAGCAGCTTCCGCTCGAGGATGAACACTGAAGCTTTCTTT. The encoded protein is CASSFRSRMNTEAFF.